The 2 T cell receptor beta chains below were found in one sample sequenced in a study of shared clonotypes between healthy human individuals (dated by TCRdb to about 2020). Libraries were made using the immunoSEQ multiplex PCR assay. TCRdb obtained this table from immuneACCESS and retained in-frame rearrangements with V and J assigned. These tables miss some clones; where compared with another copy, unresolved V genes account for less than half of the shortfall, and the remainder is unexplained. In all, the sample holds 450,000 to 600,000 clones, and around 74% of those were seen once. The top ten constitute 10% to 15% of the sample. The material sequenced was PBMCs. These receptors were taken from a middle-aged woman in good health. Some clones in this sample may be carry-over from other donors' samples.

This clone was counted only a few times. The chain links TRBV28 to TRBJ1-1; D is unclear. The ends were cut back, 2 bases at V and 2 bases at J, with 6 bases in the middle. Germline CDR1 and CDR2: MDHEN and SYDVKM. The CDR3 is 13 amino acids. The CDR3 sequence: CASSLIGNTEAFF. The CDR3 bases are TGTGCCAGCAGTTTAATAGGAAACACTGAAGCTTTCTTT.

Concerning this clone: The sample holds other DNA sequences that translate to the same CDR3. This rearrangement joins TRBV9 to TRBJ2-3; 8 bases are shared with TRBD2. The V gene's germline CDR1 is SGDLS and CDR2 YYNGEE. The CDR3 consists of 16 residues. J gave up 1 base and V 4 bases, and 8 bases lay outside the gene matches. CDR3 coding DNA: TGTGCCAGCAGCTCCGCGGGGACTAGGGGCACAGATACGCAGTATTTT. Its protein product is CASSSAGTRGTDTQYF.